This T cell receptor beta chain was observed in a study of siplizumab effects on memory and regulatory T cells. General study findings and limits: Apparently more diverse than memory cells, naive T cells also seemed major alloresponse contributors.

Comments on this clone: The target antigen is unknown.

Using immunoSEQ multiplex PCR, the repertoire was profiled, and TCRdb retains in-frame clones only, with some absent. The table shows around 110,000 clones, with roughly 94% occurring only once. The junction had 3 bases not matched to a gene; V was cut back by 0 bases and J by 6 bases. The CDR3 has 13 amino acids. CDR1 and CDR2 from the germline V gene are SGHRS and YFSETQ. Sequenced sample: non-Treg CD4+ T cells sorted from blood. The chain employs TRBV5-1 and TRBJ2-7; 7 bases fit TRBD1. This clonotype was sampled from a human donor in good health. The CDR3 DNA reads TGCGCCAGCAGCTTGGGACAGGGTGGCGAGCAGTACTTC. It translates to CASSLGQGGEQYF. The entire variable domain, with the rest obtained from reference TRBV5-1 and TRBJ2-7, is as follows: KAGVTQTPRYLIKTRGQQVTLSCSPISGHRSVSWYQQTPGQGLQFLFEYFSETQRNKGNFPGRFSGRQFSNSRSEMNVSTLELGDSALYLCASSLGQGGEQYFGPGTRLTVT.